The clone carrying this T cell receptor beta chain has more than one count but fewer than ten. The CDR3 is made up of 16 amino acids. J lost 4 bases, V lost 3 bases, and 4 bases had no gene match. Germline V CDR1 and CDR2: SGHAT, FQNNGV. This specimen belongs to a study of graft-versus-host responses after intestinal transplantation. The wider study: Among the recipients, all got anti-thymocyte globulin induction and then tacrolimus and steroids for approximately 3 years. Findings of the study overall: Recipient-marrow GvH clones were detected, some having first appeared in ileum or blood.

Produced via immunoSEQ multiplex PCR; TCRdb's table is partial and in-frame only. The table includes roughly 8,500 clones, around a third detected once. The plating included roughly 200,000 irradiated, violet-dye-labeled stimulator cells together with roughly 200,000 CFSE-labeled responder cells. Sorting of proliferating CFSE-low CD3+CD4+ and CD3+CD8+ responders took place after the reaction. The source of this sequence is a human patient who was an organ donor for intestinal transplantation. The genes are TRBV11-2 and TRBJ2-2; 11 nucleotides align to TRBD2. Sequences were derived from alloreactive CD8+ T cells from a mixed lymphocyte reaction culture, sampled before transplantation. Subset of the sample: CFSE-low proliferating T cells sorted from roughly 6-day pre-transplant mixed lymphocyte reaction (GvH or HvG direction). CDR3 sequence: CASSFRLAGTTGELFF. For the CDR3, the DNA is TGTGCCAGCAGCTTTCGACTAGCGGGGACCACCGGGGAGCTGTTTTTT.